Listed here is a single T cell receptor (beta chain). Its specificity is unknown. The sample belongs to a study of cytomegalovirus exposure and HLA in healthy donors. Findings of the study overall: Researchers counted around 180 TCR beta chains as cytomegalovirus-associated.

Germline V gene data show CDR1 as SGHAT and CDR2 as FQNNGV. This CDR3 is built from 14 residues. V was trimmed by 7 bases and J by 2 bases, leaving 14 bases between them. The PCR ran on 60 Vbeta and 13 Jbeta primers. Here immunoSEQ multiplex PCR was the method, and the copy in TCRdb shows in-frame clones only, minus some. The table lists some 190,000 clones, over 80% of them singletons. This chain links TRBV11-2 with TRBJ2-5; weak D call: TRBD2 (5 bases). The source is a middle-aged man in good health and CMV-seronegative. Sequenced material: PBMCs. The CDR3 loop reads CASTVRGSQETQYF. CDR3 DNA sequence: TGTGCCAGCACCGTCCGGGGTTCGCAAGAGACCCAGTACTTC. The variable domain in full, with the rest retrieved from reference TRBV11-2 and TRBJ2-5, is EAGVAQSPRYKIIEKRQSVAFWCNPISGHATLYWYQQILGQGPKLLIQFQNNGVVDDSQLPKDRFSAERLKGVDSTLKIQPAKLEDSAVYLCASTVRGSQETQYFGPGTRLLVL.